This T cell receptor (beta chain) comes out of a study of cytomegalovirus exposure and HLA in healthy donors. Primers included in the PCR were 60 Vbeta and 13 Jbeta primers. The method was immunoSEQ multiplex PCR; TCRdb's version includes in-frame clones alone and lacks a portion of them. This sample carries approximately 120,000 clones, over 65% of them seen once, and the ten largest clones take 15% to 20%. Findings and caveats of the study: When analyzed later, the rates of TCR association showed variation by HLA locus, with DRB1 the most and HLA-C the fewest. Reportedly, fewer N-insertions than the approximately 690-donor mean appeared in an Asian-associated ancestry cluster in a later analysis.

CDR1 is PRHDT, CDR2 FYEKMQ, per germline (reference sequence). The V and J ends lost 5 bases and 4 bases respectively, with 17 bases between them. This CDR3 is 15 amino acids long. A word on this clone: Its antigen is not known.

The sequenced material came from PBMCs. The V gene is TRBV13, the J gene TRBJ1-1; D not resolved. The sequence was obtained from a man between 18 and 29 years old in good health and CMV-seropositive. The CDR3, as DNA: TGTGCCAGCAGCCCAGCCGGGGAAGGTTTCACTGAAGCTTTCTTT. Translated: CASSPAGEGFTEAFF.